These 30 T cell receptor beta chains originate from one sample sequenced in a study of blood T cell repertoires in COVID-19. Data came from immunoSEQ multiplex PCR; TCRdb stores just in-frame clones and leaves some out. The data contain 180,000 or so clones, about 88% of them singletons. Sequenced material: peripheral blood. The receptors were sampled from a man in his late teens or twenties with acute or convalescent COVID-19.

The V call is TRBV5-1, the J call TRBJ2-2, with 10 bases aligning to TRBD2. CDR1 and CDR2 (germline): SGHRS, YFSETQ. The CDR3 runs 15 residues. V shed 4 bases and J 2 bases; nucleotides not matched to a gene: 2. The CDR3 bases are TGCGCCAGCAGCCGGACTAGCGGAAACACCGGGGAGCTGTTTTTT. This translates into CASSRTSGNTGELFF.

This clone was seen more than once but under ten times. The chain has TRBV28 and TRBJ1-6, with D maybe TRBD1 (6 bases). V lost 4 bases and J lost 0, with 13 bases in between. CDR3 length equals 17 residues. CDR1 is MDHEN, CDR2 SYDVKM, per germline. CDR3 bases: TGTGCCAGCAGTTCTGGGACATCGTTCTCCTATAATTCACCCCTCCACTTT. Protein: CASSSGTSFSYNSPLHF.

The chain recombines TRBV19 with TRBJ1-1; D ambiguous. CDR1 is LNHDA, CDR2 SQIVND, per germline (reference sequence). The CDR3 extends over 12 amino acids. V was trimmed by 1 base and J by 6 bases, leaving 6 bases between them. The CDR3 coding sequence is TGTGCCAGTAGTATAGGAGTGGCTGAAGCTTTCTTT. It specifies CASSIGVAEAFF. The variable domain in full, with the rest retrieved from reference TRBV19 and TRBJ1-1, is DGGITQSPKYLFRKEGQNVTLSCEQNLNHDAMYWYRQDPGQGLRLIYYSQIVNDFQKGDIAEGYSVSREKKESFPLTVTSAQKNPTAFYLCASSIGVAEAFFGQGTRLTVV.

The rearrangement uses TRBV5-1 and TRBJ1-4; TRBD1 matches at 9 bases. Germline V gives CDR1 SGHRS, CDR2 YFSETQ. This CDR3 is 15 amino acids long. V trimming: 3 bases; J trimming: 6 bases; junction bases outside the gene matches: 6. The DNA of the CDR3 is TGCGCCAGCAGCTGGGGGGACAGGGAAGATGAAAAACTGTTTTTT. Translation: CASSWGDREDEKLFF.

CDR3 amino acids: CASSSTSGGRYNEQFF. Written as DNA, the CDR3 is TGTGCCAGCAGCTCGACTAGCGGGGGGAGATACAATGAGCAGTTCTTC. J is TRBJ2-1 and V is TRBV5-8, with 13 bases identical to TRBD2. The CDR3 is 16 amino acids. Trimming removed 3 bases from V and 4 bases from J; junction bases left unmatched: 4. Germline assignment: CDR1 SGHTS and CDR2 YDEGEE.

The V and J genes are TRBV7-2 and TRBJ1-1; D is ambiguous. The CDR3 runs to 13 residues. Trimming took off 7 bases at V and 2 bases at J, with 11 bases between the two ends. The V gene's germline CDR1 is SGHTA and CDR2 FQGNSA. The CDR3: CASKTQSNTEAFF. The CDR3 DNA reads as TGTGCCAGCAAAACACAGTCTAACACTGAAGCTTTCTTT.

This clone was seen a handful of times. The chain is built from TRBV7-9 and TRBJ2-2; the D gene is possibly TRBD1 (5 bases). V was clipped by 5 bases and J by 1 base, with 8 bases between them. The germline V gene encodes CDR1 SEHNR and CDR2 FQNEAQ (reference sequence). The CDR3 is 14 residues long. The CDR3 sequence is CASSQDRNTGELFF. The CDR3 DNA is TGTGCCAGCAGCCAAGACAGGAACACCGGGGAGCTGTTTTTT.

The V call is TRBV6-5, the J call TRBJ1-2, with D perhaps TRBD1 (5 bases). Trimming cost V 4 bases and J 6 bases, with 15 bases left between them. The CDR3 contains 14 residues. From germline, CDR1 is MNHEY and CDR2 SVGAGI. The CDR3 is CASSLRQEGDGYTF. Here the CDR3 DNA reads TGTGCCAGCAGTTTAAGACAAGAAGGGGATGGCTACACCTTC.

CDR3 amino acids: CASSLGPGQTYEQYF. As DNA, the CDR3 is TGTGCCAGCAGCTTAGGTCCGGGACAGACCTACGAGCAGTACTTC. The chain combines TRBV7-6 with TRBJ2-7; 7 nucleotides agree with TRBD1. The CDR3 extends over 15 amino acids. From germline, CDR1 is SGHVS and CDR2 FNYEAQ. The V and J ends lost 1 base and 2 bases, in that order; junction bases with no gene match: 5.

V is TRBV3-1 (or the pseudogene TRBV3-2) and J is TRBJ1-1; no firm D call. The CDR3 extends over 15 amino acids. V shed 3 bases and J shed 1 base, with 12 bases lying between them. In germline, CDR1 is LGHDT, CDR2 YNNKEL (reference sequence). CDR3 in amino acids: CASSHPTPPNTEAFF. CDR3 DNA: TGTGCCAGCAGCCATCCGACACCACCGAACACTGAAGCTTTCTTT.

V and J are TRBV30 and TRBJ1-6, with 7 bases identical to TRBD1. Germline CDR1 GTSNPN, CDR2 SVGIG (reference sequence). The V and J ends lost 4 bases and 10 bases, in that order; junction bases with no gene match: 10. The CDR3 totals 14 residues. The CDR3 sequence: CAWTPNRGQSPLHF. CDR3 bases: TGTGCCTGGACCCCCAATAGGGGGCAATCACCCCTCCACTTT. Full variable domain (rest looked up from reference TRBV30 and TRBJ1-6): SQTIHQWPATLVQPVGSPLSLECTVEGTSNPNLYWYRQAAGRGLQLLFYSVGIGQISSEVPQNLSASRPQDRQFILSSKKLLLSDSGFYLCAWTPNRGQSPLHFGNGTRLTVT.

The chain carries TRBV6-5 and TRBJ2-7; the match to TRBD1 covers 12 bases. Trimming at V came to 8 bases and at J to 4 bases, leaving 3 bases not matched to a gene. This CDR3 comprises 13 residues. Germline-derived CDR1 and CDR2 are MNHEY and SVGAGI. The CDR3 protein is CASWGQGAYEQYF. In DNA, the CDR3 is TGTGCCAGCTGGGGACAGGGGGCATACGAGCAGTACTTC.

The chain joins TRBV7-9 to TRBJ1-3, with D perhaps TRBD1 (6 bases). V shed 1 base and J shed 4 bases, with 11 bases lying between them. The CDR3 totals 15 residues. Per germline, CDR1 SEHNR and CDR2 FQNEAQ (reference sequence). CDR3 DNA: TGTGCCAGCAGCTTAGGAACAGGGACGGGAAACACCATATATTTT. Translating it yields CASSLGTGTGNTIYF. Supplemented by reference TRBV7-9 and TRBJ1-3, the full variable domain reads DTGVSQNPRHKITKRGQNVTFRCDPISEHNRLYWYRQTLGQGPEFLTYFQNEAQLEKSRLLSDRFSAERPKGSFSTLEIQRTEQGDSAMYLCASSLGTGTGNTIYFGEGSWLTVV.

This chain joins TRBV19 and TRBJ1-1, with 9 positions matching TRBD1. CDR3 length: 14 amino acids. Germline CDR1 and CDR2: LNHDA and SQIVND (reference sequence). The ends lost 5 bases at V and 2 bases at J; junction bases unmatched: 3. This CDR3 is CASSSQGANTEAFF. The DNA for the CDR3 is TGTGCCAGTAGTTCACAGGGGGCTAACACTGAAGCTTTCTTT.

The rearrangement uses TRBV3-1 (or the pseudogene TRBV3-2) and TRBJ2-2; 9 positions match TRBD2. V was pared by 4 bases and J by 1 base, with 4 bases of the junction left unmatched. Germline values: CDR1 LGHDT, CDR2 YNNKEL (reference sequence). This CDR3 contains 16 residues. The CDR3 is CASSRLAGMNTGELFF. CDR3 in DNA: TGTGCCAGCAGCCGGCTAGCGGGGATGAACACCGGGGAGCTGTTTTTT.

The chain recombines TRBV7-6 with TRBJ2-1; 8 bases align to TRBD2. Trimming cost V 1 base and J 4 bases; bases outside gene matches: 9. Per germline, CDR1 SGHVS and CDR2 FNYEAQ. This CDR3 has 17 amino acids. The CDR3 sequence: CASSLGPAGALYNEQFF. DNA for the CDR3: TGTGCCAGCAGCTTAGGTCCAGCGGGGGCCTTATACAATGAGCAGTTCTTC. Full variable domain (missing parts from reference TRBV7-6 and TRBJ2-1): GAGVSQSPRYKVTKRGQDVALRCDPISGHVSLYWYRQALGQGPEFLTYFNYEAQQDKSGLPNDRFSAERPEGSISTLTIQRTEQRDSAMYRCASSLGPAGALYNEQFFGPGTRLTVL.

This clone has only a few counts. This chain connects TRBV12-3 or TRBV12-4 to TRBJ1-6, with D tentatively TRBD1 (6 bases). Deletions cut 6 bases from V and 11 bases from J, with 14 bases between. This CDR3 has 13 residues. CDR3 loop: CASRGTLRAPLHF. CDR3 nucleotide sequence: TGTGCCAGCAGGGGGACACTTAGGGCACCCCTCCACTTT.

This chain joins TRBV4-2 and TRBJ1-1; 8 bases fit TRBD1. Germline assignment: CDR1 LGHNA and CDR2 YNFKEQ. V lost 0 bases, J lost 6 bases, and 3 bases stayed unmatched. The CDR3 is made up of 14 amino acids. CDR3 sequence (DNA): TGTGCCAGCAGCCAAGAAACGGACAGGGCTGAAGCTTTCTTT. As protein: CASSQETDRAEAFF.

The V call is TRBV24-1, the J call TRBJ1-4; 8 bases are a match to TRBD1. The ends lost 3 bases at V and 8 bases at J; junction bases unmatched: 7. The V gene's germline CDR1 is KGHDR and CDR2 SFDVKD. CDR3 size: 15 residues. The CDR3 DNA reads TGTGCCACCAGTGATGGCGGGACAGGTGGGGAAAAACTGTTTTTT. Translation: CATSDGGTGGEKLFF.

This chain joins TRBV3-1 (or the pseudogene TRBV3-2) and TRBJ1-1, with 8 bases matching TRBD1. The germline V gene has CDR1 LGHDT and CDR2 YNNKEL (reference sequence). This CDR3 spans 13 amino acids. With 4 bases clipped from V and 11 bases from J, the junction kept 9 bases outside the gene matches. The CDR3 loop is CASSPQQGARAFF. The CDR3 bases are TGTGCCAGCAGCCCGCAGCAGGGGGCAAGGGCTTTCTTT.

This clone occurred once. The rearrangement joins TRBV28 to TRBJ2-2, with a weak D call TRBD2 (6 bases). CDR3 size: 17 residues. The germline CDR1 and CDR2 sequences are MDHEN and SYDVKM. V gave up 4 bases and J gave up 6 bases, with 21 bases separating them. CDR3: CASSSPRGSGRPGELFF. CDR3 nucleotide sequence: TGTGCCAGCAGTTCCCCCCGGGGTAGCGGTCGGCCCGGGGAGCTGTTTTTT.

V usage is TRBV14 and J usage is TRBJ1-1; D perhaps matches TRBD1 (6 bases). Germline V lookup: CDR1 SGHDN, CDR2 FVKESK. With 4 bases removed from V and 1 base from J, the gap between germline ends came to 13 bases. The CDR3 covers 15 residues. Here the CDR3 DNA reads TGTGCCAGCAGCCCGTTCGTGGGACAGAACACTGAAGCTTTCTTT. The encoded protein is CASSPFVGQNTEAFF.

The V call is TRBV27, the J call TRBJ2-1; 8 nucleotides match TRBD1. V gave up 5 bases and J gave up 7 bases; unmatched junction bases: 7. CDR1 and CDR2 (germline): MNHEY, SMNVEV (reference sequence). The CDR3 covers 14 residues. The CDR3 DNA sequence: TGTGCCAGCAGTATGGACAGGGTACGGAATGAGCAGTTCTTC. Translated: CASSMDRVRNEQFF.

The chain recombines TRBV6-5 with TRBJ1-1; 7 bases agree with TRBD1. Unmatched junction bases numbered 9, after V lost 3 bases and J lost 2 bases. Germline V CDR1 and CDR2: MNHEY, SVGAGI. The CDR3 consists of 16 residues. The CDR3: CASSYLRAGGNTEAFF. CDR3 DNA sequence: TGTGCCAGCAGTTATCTAAGGGCAGGGGGAAACACTGAAGCTTTCTTT.

V is TRBV6-4 and J is TRBJ2-2; maybe TRBD1 (6 bases). CDR3 size: 16 residues. CDR1 and CDR2 from the germline V gene are MRHNA and SNTAGT. The ends were cut back, 8 bases at V and 1 base at J, with 17 bases in the middle. CDR3: CASSAEGQLNTGELFF. The CDR3 nucleotides are TGTGCCAGCTCCGCCGAGGGACAATTGAACACCGGGGAGCTGTTTTTT.

This chain links TRBV7-8 with TRBJ1-1; the D is unclear. The CDR3 is 13 residues long. V shed 4 bases and J shed 2 bases, with 8 bases lying between them. CDR1 and CDR2 from the germline V gene are SGHVS and FQNEAQ. This chain's CDR3 is CASSSTPNTEAFF. CDR3 bases: TGTGCCAGCAGCTCGACACCTAACACTGAAGCTTTCTTT. The variable domain in full, completed from reference TRBV7-8 and TRBJ1-1, reads GAGVSQSPRYKVAKRGQDVALRCDPISGHVSLFWYQQALGQGPEFLTYFQNEAQLDKSGLPSDRFFAERPEGSVSTLKIQRTQQEDSAVYLCASSSTPNTEAFFGQGTRLTVV.

The rearrangement links TRBV2 to TRBJ2-3; D might be TRBD2 (5 bases). V dropped 0 bases and J dropped 1 base, with 11 bases sitting between them. CDR1 and CDR2 from the germline V gene are SNHLY and FYNNEI. This CDR3 is 16 amino acids long. CDR3 in DNA: TGTGCCAGCAGTGAAGCCGCGGGCTTCGGCACAGATACGCAGTATTTT. Translated, it gives CASSEAAGFGTDTQYF.

The rearrangement uses TRBV12-3 or TRBV12-4 and TRBJ2-7; 10 positions agree with TRBD2. Trimming cost V 6 bases and J 4 bases; bases outside gene matches: 3. This CDR3 contains 13 residues. The CDR3 bases are TGTGCCAGCAGCGCTAGCGGGGGTTACGAGCAGTACGTC. This sequence encodes CASSASGGYEQYV.

The V and J genes are TRBV6-1 and TRBJ1-1; tentatively, D is TRBD1 (6 bases). Germline CDR1 is MNHNS and CDR2 is SASEGT. CDR3 size: 14 residues. Trimming took off 2 bases at V and 3 bases at J, with 10 bases between the two ends. The chain's CDR3 is CASSEYDRYTEAFF. As DNA, the CDR3 is TGTGCCAGCAGTGAATACGACAGGTACACTGAAGCTTTCTTT.

A few counts support this clone. V usage is TRBV19 and J usage is TRBJ1-1; D possibly corresponds to TRBD1 (6 bases). The CDR3 extends over 13 amino acids. The ends were cut back, 5 bases at V and 6 bases at J, with 13 bases in the middle. Germline V gene sequence: CDR1 LNHDA, CDR2 SQIVND (reference sequence). The CDR3 DNA reads as TGTGCCAGTAGTGGAGGACAGTTCGCTGAAGCTTTCTTT. Encoded protein: CASSGGQFAEAFF.